This entry is about one TCR beta chain. No antigen is known for it. It has no much larger one-base neighbor in the sample; base qualities were not kept. Receptor libraries were prepared by the immunoSEQ multiplex PCR assay. TCRdb took this table from immuneACCESS and kept in-frame rearrangements with V and J called. Such tables lack part of the clones; where checked against another copy, unresolved V genes explain under half of the gap, and the rest is unexplained. For this sample there are about 100,000 clones; over 85% appear just once. Together, the top ten hold 3% of the sample. The sample comes from a study of control samples from healthy donors and cancer patients (dated by TCRdb to 2018 to 2021). The sequencing sample was made of blood. This receptor was obtained from a human donor in good health. The donor label of this sample is uncertain.

The CDR3 in this case is CASNGGDSLNTEAFF. Here is the DNA: TGTGCCAGTAACGGGGGGGACAGCTTGAACACTGAAGCTTTCTTT. The rearrangement combines TRBV19 with TRBJ1-1, with 7 junctional bases fitting TRBD1. Clipping removes 7 bases from V and 0 bases from J, with 8 as the unmatched junction base count. Taken from the germline V gene (reference sequence), the CDR1 and CDR2 loops are LNHDA and SQIVND. The CDR3 numbers 15 residues from cysteine through phenylalanine. Only the CDR3 part of the read is kept: 45 bases, read in frame from the first base.